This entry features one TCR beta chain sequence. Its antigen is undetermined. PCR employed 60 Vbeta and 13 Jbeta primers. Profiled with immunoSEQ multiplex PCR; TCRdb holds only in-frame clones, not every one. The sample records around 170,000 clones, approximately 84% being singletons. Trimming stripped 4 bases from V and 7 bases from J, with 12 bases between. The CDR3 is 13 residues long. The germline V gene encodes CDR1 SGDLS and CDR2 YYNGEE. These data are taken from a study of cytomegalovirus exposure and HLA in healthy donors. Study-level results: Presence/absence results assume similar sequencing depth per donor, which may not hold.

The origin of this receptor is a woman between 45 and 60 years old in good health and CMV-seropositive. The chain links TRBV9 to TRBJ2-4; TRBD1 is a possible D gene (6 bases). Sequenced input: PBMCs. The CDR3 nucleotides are TGTGCCAGCAGCACTCACAGGGAGAACATTCAGTACTTC. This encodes CASSTHRENIQYF.